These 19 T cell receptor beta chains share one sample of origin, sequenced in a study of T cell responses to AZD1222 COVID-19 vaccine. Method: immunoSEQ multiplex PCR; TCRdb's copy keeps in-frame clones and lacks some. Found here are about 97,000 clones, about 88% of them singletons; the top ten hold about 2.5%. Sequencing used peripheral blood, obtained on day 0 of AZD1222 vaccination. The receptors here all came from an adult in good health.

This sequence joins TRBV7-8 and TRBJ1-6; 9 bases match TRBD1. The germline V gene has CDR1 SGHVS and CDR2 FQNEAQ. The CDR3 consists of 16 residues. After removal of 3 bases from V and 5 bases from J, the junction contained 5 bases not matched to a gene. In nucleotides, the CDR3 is TGTGCCAGCAGCTTCTTGGACAGGGGAGATAATTCACCCCTCCACTTT. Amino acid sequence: CASSFLDRGDNSPLHF.

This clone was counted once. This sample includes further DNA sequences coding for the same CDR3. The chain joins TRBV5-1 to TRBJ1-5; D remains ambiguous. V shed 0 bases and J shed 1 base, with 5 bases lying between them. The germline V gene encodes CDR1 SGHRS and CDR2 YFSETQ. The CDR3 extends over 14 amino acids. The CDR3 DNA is TGCGCCAGCAGCTTGGAGGGAAGCAATCAGCCCCAGCATTTT. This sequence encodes CASSLEGSNQPQHF.

This chain's CDR3 is CASSRDRGVTTEQFF. CDR3 in DNA: TGTGCCAGCTCGCGCGACAGGGGCGTGACCACTGAGCAGTTCTTC. The chain links TRBV18 to TRBJ2-1, with 8 bases matching TRBD1. This CDR3 contains 15 residues. CDR1 is KGHSH, CDR2 LQKENI, per germline. Germline trimming cut 6 bases from V and 9 bases from J; bases unmatched to any gene: 13.

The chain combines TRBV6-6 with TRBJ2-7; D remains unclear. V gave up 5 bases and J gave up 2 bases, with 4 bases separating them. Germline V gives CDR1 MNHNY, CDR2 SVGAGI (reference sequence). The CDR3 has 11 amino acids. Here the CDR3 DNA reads TGTGCCAGCAGTCACACCTACGAGCAGTACTTC. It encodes CASSHTYEQYF.

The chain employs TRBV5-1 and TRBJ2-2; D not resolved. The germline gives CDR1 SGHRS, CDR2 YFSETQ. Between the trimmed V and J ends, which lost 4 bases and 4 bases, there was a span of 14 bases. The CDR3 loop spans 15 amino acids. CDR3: CASSLEGFSTGELFF. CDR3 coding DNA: TGCGCCAGCAGCCTGGAAGGGTTTAGCACCGGGGAGCTGTTTTTT.

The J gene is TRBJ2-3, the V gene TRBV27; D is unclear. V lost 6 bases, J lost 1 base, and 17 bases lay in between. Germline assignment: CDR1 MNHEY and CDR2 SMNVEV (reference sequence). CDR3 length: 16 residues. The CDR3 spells CASSVAGSYGTDTQYF. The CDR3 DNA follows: TGTGCCAGCAGCGTTGCAGGCTCGTATGGCACAGATACGCAGTATTTT.

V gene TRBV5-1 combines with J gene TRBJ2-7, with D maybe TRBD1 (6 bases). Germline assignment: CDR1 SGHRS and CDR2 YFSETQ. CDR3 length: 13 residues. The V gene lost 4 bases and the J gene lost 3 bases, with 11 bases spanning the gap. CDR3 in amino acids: CASSADSFYEQYF. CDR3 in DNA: TGCGCCAGCAGCGCGGACAGTTTCTACGAGCAGTACTTC.

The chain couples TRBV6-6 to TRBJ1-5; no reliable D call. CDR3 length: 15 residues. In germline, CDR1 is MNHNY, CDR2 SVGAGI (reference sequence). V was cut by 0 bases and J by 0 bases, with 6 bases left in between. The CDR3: CASSYSSLSNQPQHF. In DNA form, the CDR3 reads TGTGCCAGCAGTTACTCTTCACTTAGCAATCAGCCCCAGCATTTT.

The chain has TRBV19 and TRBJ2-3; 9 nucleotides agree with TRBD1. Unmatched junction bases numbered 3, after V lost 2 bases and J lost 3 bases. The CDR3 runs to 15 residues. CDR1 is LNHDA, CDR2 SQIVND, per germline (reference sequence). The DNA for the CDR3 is TGTGCCAGTAGTATATGGGACAGGGCGACAGATACGCAGTATTTT. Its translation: CASSIWDRATDTQYF.

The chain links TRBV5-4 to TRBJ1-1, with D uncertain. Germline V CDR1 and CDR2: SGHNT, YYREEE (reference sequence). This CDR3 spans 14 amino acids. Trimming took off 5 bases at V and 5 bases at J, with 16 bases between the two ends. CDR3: CASSPDGRVTEAFF. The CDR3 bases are TGTGCCAGCAGTCCGGACGGGAGAGTAACTGAAGCTTTCTTT. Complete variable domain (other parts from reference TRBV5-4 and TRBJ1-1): ETGVTQSPTHLIKTRGQQVTLRCSSQSGHNTVSWYQQALGQGPQFIFQYYREEENGRGNFPPRFSGLQFPNYSSELNVNALELDDSALYLCASSPDGRVTEAFFGQGTRLTVV.

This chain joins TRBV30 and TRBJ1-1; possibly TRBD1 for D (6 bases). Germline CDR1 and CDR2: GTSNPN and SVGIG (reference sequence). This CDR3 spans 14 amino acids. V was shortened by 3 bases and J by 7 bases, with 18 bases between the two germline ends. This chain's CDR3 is CAWREKQGWGEAFF. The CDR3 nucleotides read TGTGCCTGGAGGGAAAAACAGGGTTGGGGTGAAGCTTTCTTT.

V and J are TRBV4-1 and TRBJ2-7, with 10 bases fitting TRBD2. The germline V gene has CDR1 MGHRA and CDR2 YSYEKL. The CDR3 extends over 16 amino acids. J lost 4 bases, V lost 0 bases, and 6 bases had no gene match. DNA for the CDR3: TGCGCCAGCAGCCAAGATAGCCTAGCGGGGGCTTACGAGCAGTACTTC. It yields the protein CASSQDSLAGAYEQYF.

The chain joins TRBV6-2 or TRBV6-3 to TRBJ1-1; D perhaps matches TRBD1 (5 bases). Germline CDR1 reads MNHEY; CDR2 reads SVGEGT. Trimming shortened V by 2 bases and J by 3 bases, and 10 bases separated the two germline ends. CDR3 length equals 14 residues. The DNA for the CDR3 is TGTGCCAGCAGTTACCCCCAGGGTGACACTGAAGCTTTCTTT. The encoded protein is CASSYPQGDTEAFF.

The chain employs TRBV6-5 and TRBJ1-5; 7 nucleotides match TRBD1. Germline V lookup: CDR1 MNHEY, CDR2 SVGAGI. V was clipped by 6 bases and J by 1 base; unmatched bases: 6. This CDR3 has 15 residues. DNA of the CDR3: TGTGCCAGCAGAATATCAGGGGGAAGCAATCAGCCCCAGCATTTT. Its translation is CASRISGGSNQPQHF.

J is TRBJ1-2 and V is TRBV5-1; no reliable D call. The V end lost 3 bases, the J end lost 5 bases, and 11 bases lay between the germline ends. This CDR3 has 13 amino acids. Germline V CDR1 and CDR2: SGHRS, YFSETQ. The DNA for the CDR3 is TGCGCCAGCAGCTCCGAGGACGGATATGGCTACACCTTC. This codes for CASSSEDGYGYTF.

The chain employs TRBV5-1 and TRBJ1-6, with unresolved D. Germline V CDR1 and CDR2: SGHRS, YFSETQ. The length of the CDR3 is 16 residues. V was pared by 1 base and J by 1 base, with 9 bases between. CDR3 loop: CASSLMAGSYNSPLHF. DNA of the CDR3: TGCGCCAGCAGCTTGATGGCGGGATCCTATAATTCACCCCTCCACTTT.

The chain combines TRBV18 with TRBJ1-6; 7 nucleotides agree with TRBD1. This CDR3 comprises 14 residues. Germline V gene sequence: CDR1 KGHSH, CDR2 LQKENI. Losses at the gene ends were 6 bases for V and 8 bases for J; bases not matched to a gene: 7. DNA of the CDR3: TGTGCCAGCTCCCCCCAAGGGGGCGATTCACCCCTCCACTTT. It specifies CASSPQGGDSPLHF.

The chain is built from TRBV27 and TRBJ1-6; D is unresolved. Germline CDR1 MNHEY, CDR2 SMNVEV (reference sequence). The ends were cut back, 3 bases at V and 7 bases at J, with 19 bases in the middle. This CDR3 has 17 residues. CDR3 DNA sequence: TGTGCCAGCAGTTTCTCGGACCCCTACTATACCAATTCACCCCTCCACTTT. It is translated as CASSFSDPYYTNSPLHF.

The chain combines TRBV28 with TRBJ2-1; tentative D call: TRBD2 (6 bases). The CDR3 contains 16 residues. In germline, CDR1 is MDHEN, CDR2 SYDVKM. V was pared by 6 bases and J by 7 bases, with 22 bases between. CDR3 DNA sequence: TGTGCCAGCAGGTCTTGGGACGGGGGAGGTAAGAATGAGCAGTTCTTC. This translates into CASRSWDGGGKNEQFF.